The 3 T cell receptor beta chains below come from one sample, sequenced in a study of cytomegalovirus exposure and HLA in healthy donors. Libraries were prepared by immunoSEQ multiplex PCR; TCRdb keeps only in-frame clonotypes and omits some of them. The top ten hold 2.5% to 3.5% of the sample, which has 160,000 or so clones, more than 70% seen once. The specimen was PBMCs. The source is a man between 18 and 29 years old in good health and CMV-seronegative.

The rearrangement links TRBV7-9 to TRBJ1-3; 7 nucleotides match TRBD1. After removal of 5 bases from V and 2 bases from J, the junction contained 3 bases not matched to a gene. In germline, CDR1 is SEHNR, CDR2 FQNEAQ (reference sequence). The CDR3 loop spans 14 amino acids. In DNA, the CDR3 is TGTGCCAGCAGCCTAACAGGGGCTGGAAACACCATATATTTT. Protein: CASSLTGAGNTIYF.

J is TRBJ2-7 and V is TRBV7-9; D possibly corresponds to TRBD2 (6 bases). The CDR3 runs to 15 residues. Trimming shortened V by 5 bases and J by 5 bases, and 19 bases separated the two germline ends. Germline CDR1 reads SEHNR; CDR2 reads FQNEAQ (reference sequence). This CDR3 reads CASSPAGDVGHEQYF. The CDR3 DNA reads TGTGCCAGCAGCCCAGCGGGTGATGTTGGGCACGAGCAGTACTTC.

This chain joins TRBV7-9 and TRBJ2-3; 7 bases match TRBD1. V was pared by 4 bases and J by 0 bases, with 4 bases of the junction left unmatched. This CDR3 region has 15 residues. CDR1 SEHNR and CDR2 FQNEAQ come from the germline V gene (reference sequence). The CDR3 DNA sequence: TGTGCCAGCAGCTACATACAGGGGAGCACAGATACGCAGTATTTT. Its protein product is CASSYIQGSTDTQYF. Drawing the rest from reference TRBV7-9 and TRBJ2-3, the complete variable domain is DTGVSQNPRHKITKRGQNVTFRCDPISEHNRLYWYRQTLGQGPEFLTYFQNEAQLEKSRLLSDRFSAERPKGSFSTLEIQRTEQGDSAMYLCASSYIQGSTDTQYFGPGTRLTVL.